Listed here are 14 T cell receptor beta chains from one sample, sequenced in a study of blood T cell repertoires in COVID-19. Using immunoSEQ multiplex PCR, the repertoire was profiled, and TCRdb retains in-frame clones only, with some absent. Of 200,000 to 250,000 clones in the sample, 82% were seen once. The source material was peripheral blood. The receptors stem from a woman younger than 30 with acute or convalescent COVID-19.

This chain joins TRBV28 and TRBJ2-5, with TRBD1 identical over 8 bases. Germline CDR1 is MDHEN and CDR2 is SYDVKM. The CDR3 covers 15 residues. V shed 4 bases and J 1 base; nucleotides not matched to a gene: 5. Here the CDR3 DNA reads TGTGCCAGCAGTTCTCCCACAGGGGGCCAAGAGACCCAGTACTTC. Residues: CASSSPTGGQETQYF.

This clone was counted between two and nine times. In DNA form, the CDR3 reads TGCGCCAGCAGCTTGAGGAGGAACACTGAAGCTTTCTTT. Translation: CASSLRRNTEAFF. V and J are TRBV5-1 and TRBJ1-1; D gene unclear. V lost 1 base and J 1 base, leaving 5 bases between the germline ends. Germline V gene data show CDR1 as SGHRS and CDR2 as YFSETQ. The CDR3 covers 13 residues. Complete variable domain (other parts from reference TRBV5-1 and TRBJ1-1): KAGVTQTPRYLIKTRGQQVTLSCSPISGHRSVSWYQQTPGQGLQFLFEYFSETQRNKGNFPGRFSGRQFSNSRSEMNVSTLELGDSALYLCASSLRRNTEAFFGQGTRLTVV.

The chain employs TRBV5-1 and TRBJ2-5; D is perhaps TRBD2 (6 bases). Germline assignment: CDR1 SGHRS and CDR2 YFSETQ. This CDR3 contains 16 residues. Trimming pared 0 bases from V and 0 bases from J, leaving 12 bases between. The CDR3 DNA follows: TGCGCCAGCAGCTTGGTCGGGGGACGATACCAAGAGACCCAGTACTTC. It translates to CASSLVGGRYQETQYF.

The rearrangement uses TRBV3-1 (or the pseudogene TRBV3-2) and TRBJ2-3; 11 bases fit TRBD2. CDR3 length: 16 residues. Per the germline V gene, CDR1 is LGHDT and CDR2 is YNNKEL (reference sequence). V shed 5 bases, J shed 5 bases, and the junction held 9 bases outside the gene matches. CDR3 sequence reads: CASSARSGRVGDTQYF. The CDR3 bases are TGTGCCAGCAGCGCCCGTAGCGGGAGGGTCGGAGATACGCAGTATTTT.

This clone was detected a few times. The chain uses TRBV11-2 and TRBJ2-7; 10 bases fit TRBD2. The trim removed 5 bases at V and 0 bases at J, leaving 4 bases unmatched. This CDR3 has 15 amino acids. Germline values: CDR1 SGHAT, CDR2 FQNNGV. CDR3 nucleotide sequence: TGTGCCAGCAGCCTGACTAGCGGGCCCTCCTACGAGCAGTACTTC. It encodes CASSLTSGPSYEQYF.

J is TRBJ1-2 and V is TRBV6-5; 9 nucleotides agree with TRBD1. CDR3 length: 14 amino acids. Trimming took 10 bases from V and 1 from J; bases not matched to a gene: 7. Germline CDR1 is MNHEY and CDR2 is SVGAGI. CDR3 region: CAITGQGINYGYTF. The CDR3 nucleotides are TGTGCCATAACCGGACAGGGGATTAACTATGGCTACACCTTC.

This clone was counted between two and nine times. The rearrangement uses TRBV18 and TRBJ2-1, with 11 bases matching TRBD2. This CDR3 contains 16 residues. Germline V gives CDR1 KGHSH, CDR2 LQKENI. Unmatched junction bases numbered 7, after V lost 3 bases and J lost 6 bases. In nucleotides, the CDR3 is TGTGCCAGCTCACCTACTAGCGGGAGTCCGTCCAATGAGCAGTTCTTC. Protein: CASSPTSGSPSNEQFF. Full variable domain (missing parts from reference TRBV18 and TRBJ2-1): NAGVMQNPRHLVRRRGQEARLRCSPMKGHSHVYWYRQLPEEGLKFMVYLQKENIIDESGMPKERFSAEFPKEGPSILRIQQVVRGDSAAYFCASSPTSGSPSNEQFFGPGTRLTVL.

The chain combines TRBV11-3 with TRBJ2-5, with D possibly TRBD2 on 5 matching bases. Trimming took off 4 bases at V and 0 bases at J, with 9 bases between the two ends. The CDR3 is 14 residues long. Germline CDR1 SGHNT, CDR2 YENEEA. The CDR3: CASSSPGDQETQYF. Here the CDR3 DNA reads TGTGCCAGCAGCTCCCCCGGGGACCAAGAGACCCAGTACTTC.

V and J are TRBV19 and TRBJ2-7; D ambiguous. Trimming left V 5 bases short and J 3 bases short, with 5 bases between. Germline CDR1 LNHDA, CDR2 SQIVND (reference sequence). The CDR3 loop spans 11 amino acids. The CDR3: CASSGSYEQYF. The CDR3, as DNA: TGTGCCAGTAGTGGCAGCTACGAGCAGTACTTC.

The chain carries TRBV29-1 and TRBJ1-1, with 12 bases lining up with TRBD1. The CDR3 contains 13 residues. V shed 3 bases, J shed 11 bases, and the junction held 7 bases outside the gene matches. Looked up from germline, CDR1 is SQVTM and CDR2 is ANQGSEA. The CDR3 is CSVEGQGATKAFF. The CDR3 coding sequence is TGCAGCGTTGAGGGACAGGGGGCGACGAAGGCTTTCTTT.

V and J are TRBV18 and TRBJ1-1; 7 bases are a match to TRBD1. Germline assignment: CDR1 KGHSH and CDR2 LQKENI. CDR3 size: 17 residues. V lost 4 bases, J lost 0 bases, and 11 bases stayed unmatched. The CDR3 DNA reads as TGTGCCAGCTCACGTACAGGGGCAGGCCTCATGAACACTGAAGCTTTCTTT. The encoded protein is CASSRTGAGLMNTEAFF.

Comments on this clone: Distinct nucleotide sequences in the sample also encode this CDR3. The CDR3, as DNA: TGTGCCAGTAGTATCTGGGGGCCAAATGAAAAACTGTTTTTT. Residues: CASSIWGPNEKLFF. The genes are TRBV19 and TRBJ1-4, with D possibly TRBD1 on 6 matching bases. CDR1 LNHDA and CDR2 SQIVND come from the germline V gene (reference sequence). V was pared by 3 bases and J by 5 bases, with 10 bases between. The CDR3 is made up of 14 amino acids.

The rearrangement links TRBV18 to TRBJ1-6; D unresolved. The CDR3 loop spans 18 amino acids. V lost 0 bases, J lost 0 bases, and 12 bases lay in between. Germline-derived CDR1 and CDR2 are KGHSH and LQKENI. This CDR3 is CASSPPGPGSSYNSPLHF. CDR3 DNA sequence: TGTGCCAGCTCACCACCGGGTCCGGGGAGCTCCTATAATTCACCCCTCCACTTT.

This clone was seen once. V gene TRBV10-3 combines with J gene TRBJ2-7, with D maybe TRBD1 (5 bases). The CDR3 extends over 13 amino acids. V was cut by 3 bases and J by 2 bases, with 8 bases left in between. CDR1 is ENHRY, CDR2 SYGVKD, per germline. The CDR3 protein is CAISEDSTYEQYF. CDR3 coding DNA: TGTGCCATCAGTGAAGACAGTACCTACGAGCAGTACTTC.